The clone carrying this T cell receptor (beta chain) has only one observation. Germline CDR1 LGHDT, CDR2 YNNKEL (reference sequence). CDR3 length: 14 amino acids. Trimming left V 3 bases short and J 0 bases short, with 8 bases between. This record belongs to a study of blood T cell repertoires in COVID-19. Per the original methods: Scientists estimated how many nucleated cells there were by amplifying reference gene primers. Sequencing was performed with immunoSEQ multiplex PCR; in TCRdb, only in-frame clones are kept and a portion is missing. V and J calls and clone size are copied from that table; D and trimming were computed from the DNA. The sample consists of about 140,000 clones, roughly 89% of them appearing once.

The sequence came from a woman aged 40 to 50 with acute or convalescent COVID-19. Sequencing was performed on peripheral blood. The rearrangement links TRBV3-1 (or the pseudogene TRBV3-2) to TRBJ1-2; tentative D call: TRBD1 (5 bases). CDR3 coding DNA: TGTGCCAGCAGCCATGGGGCCGCTAACTATGGCTACACCTTC. Its translation: CASSHGAANYGYTF.